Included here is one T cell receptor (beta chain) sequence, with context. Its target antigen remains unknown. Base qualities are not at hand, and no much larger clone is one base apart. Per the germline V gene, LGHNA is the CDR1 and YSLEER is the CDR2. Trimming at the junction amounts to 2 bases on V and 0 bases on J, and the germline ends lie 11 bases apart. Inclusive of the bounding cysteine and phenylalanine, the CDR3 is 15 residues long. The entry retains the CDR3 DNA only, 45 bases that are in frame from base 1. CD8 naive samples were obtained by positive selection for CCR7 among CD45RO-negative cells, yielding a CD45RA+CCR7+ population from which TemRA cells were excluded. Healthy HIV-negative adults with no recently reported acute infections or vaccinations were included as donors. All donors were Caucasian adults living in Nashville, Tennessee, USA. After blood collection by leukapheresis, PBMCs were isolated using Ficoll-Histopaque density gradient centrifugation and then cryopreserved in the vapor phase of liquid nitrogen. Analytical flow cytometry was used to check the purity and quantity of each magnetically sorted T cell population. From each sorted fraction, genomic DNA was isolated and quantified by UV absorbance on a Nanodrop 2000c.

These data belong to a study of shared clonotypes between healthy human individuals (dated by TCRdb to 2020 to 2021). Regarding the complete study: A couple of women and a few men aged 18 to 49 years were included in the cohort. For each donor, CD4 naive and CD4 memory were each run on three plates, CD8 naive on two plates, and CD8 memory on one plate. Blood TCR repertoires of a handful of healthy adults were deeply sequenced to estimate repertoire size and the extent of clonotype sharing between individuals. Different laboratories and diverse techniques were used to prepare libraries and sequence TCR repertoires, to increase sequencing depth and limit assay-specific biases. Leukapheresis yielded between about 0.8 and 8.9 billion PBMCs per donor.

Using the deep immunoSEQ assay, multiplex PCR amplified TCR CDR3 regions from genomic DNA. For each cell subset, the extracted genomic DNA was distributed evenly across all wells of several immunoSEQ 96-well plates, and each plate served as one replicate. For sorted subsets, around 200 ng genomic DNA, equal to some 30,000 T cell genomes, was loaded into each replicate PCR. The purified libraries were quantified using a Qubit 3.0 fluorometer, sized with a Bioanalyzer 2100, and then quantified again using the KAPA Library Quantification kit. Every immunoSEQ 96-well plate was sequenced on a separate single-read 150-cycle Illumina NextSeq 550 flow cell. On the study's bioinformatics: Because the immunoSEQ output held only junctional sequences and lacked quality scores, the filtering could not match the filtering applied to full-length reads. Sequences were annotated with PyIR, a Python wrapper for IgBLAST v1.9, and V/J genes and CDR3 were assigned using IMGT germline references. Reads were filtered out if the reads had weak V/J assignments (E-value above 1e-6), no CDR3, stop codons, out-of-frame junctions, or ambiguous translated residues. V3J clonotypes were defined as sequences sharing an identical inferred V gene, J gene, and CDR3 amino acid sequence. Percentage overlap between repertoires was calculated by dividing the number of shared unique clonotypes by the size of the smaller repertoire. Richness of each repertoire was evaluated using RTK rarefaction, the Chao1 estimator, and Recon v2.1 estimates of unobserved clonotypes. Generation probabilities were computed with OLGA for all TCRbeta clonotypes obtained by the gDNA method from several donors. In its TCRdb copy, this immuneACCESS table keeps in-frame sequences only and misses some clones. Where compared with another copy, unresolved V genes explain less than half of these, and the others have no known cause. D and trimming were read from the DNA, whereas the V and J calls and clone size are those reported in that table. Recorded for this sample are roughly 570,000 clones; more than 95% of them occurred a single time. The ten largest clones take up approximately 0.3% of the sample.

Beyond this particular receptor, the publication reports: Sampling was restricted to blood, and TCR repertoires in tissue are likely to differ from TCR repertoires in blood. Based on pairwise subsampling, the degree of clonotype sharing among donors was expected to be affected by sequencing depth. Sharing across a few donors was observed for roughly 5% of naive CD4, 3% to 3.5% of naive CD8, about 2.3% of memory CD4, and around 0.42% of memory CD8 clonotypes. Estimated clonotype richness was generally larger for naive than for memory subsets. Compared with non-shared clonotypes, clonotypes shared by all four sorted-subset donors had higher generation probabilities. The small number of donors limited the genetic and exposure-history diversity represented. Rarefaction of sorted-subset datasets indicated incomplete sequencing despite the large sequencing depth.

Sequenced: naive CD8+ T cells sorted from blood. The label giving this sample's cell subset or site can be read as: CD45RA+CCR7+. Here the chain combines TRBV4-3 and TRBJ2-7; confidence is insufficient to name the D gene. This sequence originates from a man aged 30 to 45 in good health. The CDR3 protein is CASSQRTGSSYEQYF. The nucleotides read TGCGCCAGCAGCCAACGAACCGGCAGCTCCTACGAGCAGTACTTC.